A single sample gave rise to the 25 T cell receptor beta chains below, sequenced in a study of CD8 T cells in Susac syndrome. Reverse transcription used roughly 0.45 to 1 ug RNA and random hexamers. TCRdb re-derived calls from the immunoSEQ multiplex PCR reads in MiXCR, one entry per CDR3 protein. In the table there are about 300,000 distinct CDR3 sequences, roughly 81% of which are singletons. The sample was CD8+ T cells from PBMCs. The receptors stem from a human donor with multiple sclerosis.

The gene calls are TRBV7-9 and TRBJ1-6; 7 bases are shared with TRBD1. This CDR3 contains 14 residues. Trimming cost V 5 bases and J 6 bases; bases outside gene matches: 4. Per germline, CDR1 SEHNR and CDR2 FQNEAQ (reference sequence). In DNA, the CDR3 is TGTGCCAGCAGCCCCGGGACAGCTAATTCACCCCTCCACTTT. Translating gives CASSPGTANSPLHF.

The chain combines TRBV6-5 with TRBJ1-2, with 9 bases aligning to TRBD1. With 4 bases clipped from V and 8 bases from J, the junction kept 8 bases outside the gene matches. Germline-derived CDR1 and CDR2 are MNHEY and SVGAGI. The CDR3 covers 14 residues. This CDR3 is CASSSGTGLSGYTF. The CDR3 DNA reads TGTGCCAGCAGTTCCGGGACAGGGCTGAGCGGCTACACCTTC.

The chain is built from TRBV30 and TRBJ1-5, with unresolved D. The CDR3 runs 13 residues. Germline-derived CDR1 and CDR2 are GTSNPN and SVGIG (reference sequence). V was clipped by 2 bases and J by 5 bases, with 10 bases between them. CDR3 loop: CAWSRAGHQPQHF. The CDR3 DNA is TGTGCCTGGAGTAGAGCAGGCCATCAGCCCCAGCATTTT. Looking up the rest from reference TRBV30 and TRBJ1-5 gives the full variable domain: SQTIHQWPATLVQPVGSPLSLECTVEGTSNPNLYWYRQAAGRGLQLLFYSVGIGQISSEVPQNLSASRPQDRQFILSSKKLLLSDSGFYLCAWSRAGHQPQHFGDGTRLSIL.

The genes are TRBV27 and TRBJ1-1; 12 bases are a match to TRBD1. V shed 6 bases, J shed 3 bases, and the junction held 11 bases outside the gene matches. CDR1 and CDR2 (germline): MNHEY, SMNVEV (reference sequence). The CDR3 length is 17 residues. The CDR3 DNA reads TGTGCCAGCAGCAAACCAGGGACAGGGGGCGGGTACACTGAAGCTTTCTTT. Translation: CASSKPGTGGGYTEAFF.

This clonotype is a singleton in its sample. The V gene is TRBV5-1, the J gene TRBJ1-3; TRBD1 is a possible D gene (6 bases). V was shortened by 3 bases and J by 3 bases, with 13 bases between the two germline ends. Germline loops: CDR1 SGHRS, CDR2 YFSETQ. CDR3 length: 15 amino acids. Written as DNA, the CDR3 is TGCGCCAGCAGCTCCTCACAGGGAGGTGGAAACACCATATATTTT. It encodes CASSSSQGGGNTIYF.

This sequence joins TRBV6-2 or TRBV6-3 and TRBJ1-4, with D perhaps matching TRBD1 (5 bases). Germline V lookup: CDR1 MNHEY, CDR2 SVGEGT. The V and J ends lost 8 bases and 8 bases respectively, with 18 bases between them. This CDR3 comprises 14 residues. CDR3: CASASGRVSEKLFF. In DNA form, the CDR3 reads TGTGCCAGCGCATCCGGCAGGGTATCAGAAAAACTGTTTTTT.

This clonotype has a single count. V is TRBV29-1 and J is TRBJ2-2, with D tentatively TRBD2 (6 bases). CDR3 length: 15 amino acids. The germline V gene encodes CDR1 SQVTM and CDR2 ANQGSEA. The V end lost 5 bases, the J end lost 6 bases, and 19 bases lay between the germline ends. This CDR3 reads CSVLASGVRPGELFF. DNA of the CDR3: TGCAGCGTTCTTGCATCGGGGGTCCGTCCCGGGGAGCTGTTTTTT.

The CDR3 here is CATGTSYEQYF. CDR3 nucleotides: TGTGCCACCGGGACCTCCTACGAGCAGTACTTC. The genes are TRBV12-3 or TRBV12-4 and TRBJ2-7, with D possibly called TRBD1 or TRBD2 (5 bases each). The CDR3 runs 11 residues. Trimming left V 10 bases short and J 0 bases short, with 7 bases between.

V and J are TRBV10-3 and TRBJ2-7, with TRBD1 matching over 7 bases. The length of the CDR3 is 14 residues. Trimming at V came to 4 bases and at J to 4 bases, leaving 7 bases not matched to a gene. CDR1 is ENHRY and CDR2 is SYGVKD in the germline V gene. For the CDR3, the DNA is TGTGCCATCAGTGGTACAGGGGTGCTATACGAGCAGTACTTC. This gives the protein CAISGTGVLYEQYF.

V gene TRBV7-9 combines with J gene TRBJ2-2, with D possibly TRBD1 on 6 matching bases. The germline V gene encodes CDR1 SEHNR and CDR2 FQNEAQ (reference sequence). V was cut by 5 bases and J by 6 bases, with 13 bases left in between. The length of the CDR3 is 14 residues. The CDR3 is CASSLEQGAGELFF. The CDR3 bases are TGTGCCAGCAGCCTAGAACAGGGCGCCGGGGAGCTGTTTTTT.

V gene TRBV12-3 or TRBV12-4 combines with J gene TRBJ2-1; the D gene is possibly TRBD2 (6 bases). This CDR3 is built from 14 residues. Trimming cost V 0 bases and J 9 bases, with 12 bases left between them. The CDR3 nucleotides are TGTGCCAGCAGTTTAGCGCCGGGAGTTAGTGAGCAGTTCTTC. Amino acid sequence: CASSLAPGVSEQFF.

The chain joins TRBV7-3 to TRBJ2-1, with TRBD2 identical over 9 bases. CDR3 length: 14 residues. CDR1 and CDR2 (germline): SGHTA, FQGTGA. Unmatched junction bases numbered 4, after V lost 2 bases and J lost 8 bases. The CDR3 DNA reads TGTGCCAGCAGCTTACTAGCGGGATTGTATGAGCAGTTCTTC. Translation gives CASSLLAGLYEQFF.

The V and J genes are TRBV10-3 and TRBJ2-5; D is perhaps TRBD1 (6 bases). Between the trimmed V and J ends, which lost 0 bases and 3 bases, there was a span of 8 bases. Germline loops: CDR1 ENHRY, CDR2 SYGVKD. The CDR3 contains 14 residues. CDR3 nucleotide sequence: TGTGCCATCAGTGAGTCACCAGGGGAAGAGACCCAGTACTTC. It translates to CAISESPGEETQYF.

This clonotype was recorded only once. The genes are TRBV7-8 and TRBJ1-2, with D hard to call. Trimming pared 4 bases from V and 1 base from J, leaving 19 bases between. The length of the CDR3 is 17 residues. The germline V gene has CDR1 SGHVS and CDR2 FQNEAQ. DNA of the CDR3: TGTGCCAGCAGCTCAACCCCTAATGCCGGACGTAACTATGGCTACACCTTC. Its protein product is CASSSTPNAGRNYGYTF. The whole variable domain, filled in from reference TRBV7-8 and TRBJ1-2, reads GAGVSQSPRYKVAKRGQDVALRCDPISGHVSLFWYQQALGQGPEFLTYFQNEAQLDKSGLPSDRFFAERPEGSVSTLKIQRTQQEDSAVYLCASSSTPNAGRNYGYTFGSGTRLTVV.

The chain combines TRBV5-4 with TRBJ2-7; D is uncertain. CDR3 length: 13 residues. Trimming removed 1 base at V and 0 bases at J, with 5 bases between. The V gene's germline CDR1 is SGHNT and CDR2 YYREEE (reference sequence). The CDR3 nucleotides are TGTGCCAGCAGCTTGAGTTTCTCCTACGAGCAGTACTTC. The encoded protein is CASSLSFSYEQYF.

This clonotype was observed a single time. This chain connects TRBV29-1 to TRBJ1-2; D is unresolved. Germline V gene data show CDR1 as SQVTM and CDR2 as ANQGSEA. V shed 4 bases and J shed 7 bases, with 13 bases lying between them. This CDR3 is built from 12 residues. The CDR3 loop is CSVAQDPGGYTF. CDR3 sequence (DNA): TGCAGCGTTGCTCAGGATCCTGGTGGCTACACCTTC.

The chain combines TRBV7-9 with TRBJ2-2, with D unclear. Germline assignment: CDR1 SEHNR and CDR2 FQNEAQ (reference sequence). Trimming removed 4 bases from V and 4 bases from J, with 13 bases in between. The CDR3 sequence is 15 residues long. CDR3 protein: CASSSTKSSTGELFF. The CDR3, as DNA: TGTGCCAGCAGCTCCACAAAAAGCAGCACCGGGGAGCTGTTTTTT. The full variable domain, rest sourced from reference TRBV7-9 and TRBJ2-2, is DTGVSQNPRHKITKRGQNVTFRCDPISEHNRLYWYRQTLGQGPEFLTYFQNEAQLEKSRLLSDRFSAERPKGSFSTLEIQRTEQGDSAMYLCASSSTKSSTGELFFGEGSRLTVL.

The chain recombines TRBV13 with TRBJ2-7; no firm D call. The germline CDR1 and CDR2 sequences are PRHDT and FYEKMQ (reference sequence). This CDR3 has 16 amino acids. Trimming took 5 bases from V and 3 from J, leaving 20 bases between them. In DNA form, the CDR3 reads TGTGCCAGCAGCCCAAAAGTCTCCCGTTGGGGCTACGAGCAGTACTTC. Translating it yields CASSPKVSRWGYEQYF. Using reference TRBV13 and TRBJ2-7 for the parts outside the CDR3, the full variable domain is AAGVIQSPRHLIKEKRETATLKCYPIPRHDTVYWYQQGPGQDPQFLISFYEKMQSDKGSIPDRFSAQQFSDYHSELNMSSLELGDSALYFCASSPKVSRWGYEQYFGPGTRLTVT.

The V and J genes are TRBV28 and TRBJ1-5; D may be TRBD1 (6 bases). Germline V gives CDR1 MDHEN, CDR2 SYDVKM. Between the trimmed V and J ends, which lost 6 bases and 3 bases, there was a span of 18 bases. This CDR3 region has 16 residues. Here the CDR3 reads CASSSHRDWINQPQHF. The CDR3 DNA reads TGTGCCAGCAGCTCCCACAGGGATTGGATCAATCAGCCCCAGCATTTT.

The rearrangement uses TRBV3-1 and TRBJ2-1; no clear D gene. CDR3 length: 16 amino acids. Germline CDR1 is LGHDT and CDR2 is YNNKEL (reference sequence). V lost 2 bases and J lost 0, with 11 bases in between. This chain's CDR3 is CASSQTLGVSYNEQFF. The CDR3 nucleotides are TGTGCCAGCAGCCAAACATTAGGAGTCTCCTACAATGAGCAGTTCTTC.

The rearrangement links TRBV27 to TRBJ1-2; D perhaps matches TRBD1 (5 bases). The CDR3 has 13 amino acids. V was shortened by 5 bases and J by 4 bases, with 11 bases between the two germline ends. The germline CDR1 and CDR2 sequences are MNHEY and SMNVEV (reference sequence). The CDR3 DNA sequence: TGTGCCAGCAGTAGAGGGGTCGGCTATGGCTACACCTTC. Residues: CASSRGVGYGYTF.

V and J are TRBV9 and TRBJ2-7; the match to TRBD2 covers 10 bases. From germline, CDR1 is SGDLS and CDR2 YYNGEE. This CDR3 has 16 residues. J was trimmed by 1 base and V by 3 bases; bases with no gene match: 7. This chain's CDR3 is CASSAATSGISYEQYF. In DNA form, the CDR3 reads TGTGCCAGCAGCGCAGCCACTAGCGGGATTTCCTACGAGCAGTACTTC.

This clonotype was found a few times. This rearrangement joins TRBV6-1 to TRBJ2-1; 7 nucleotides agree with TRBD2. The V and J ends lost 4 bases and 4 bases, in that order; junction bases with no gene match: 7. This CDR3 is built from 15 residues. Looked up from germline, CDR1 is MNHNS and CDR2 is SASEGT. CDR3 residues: CASSGASGSYNEQFF. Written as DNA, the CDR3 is TGTGCCAGCAGTGGGGCTAGCGGATCTTACAATGAGCAGTTCTTC.

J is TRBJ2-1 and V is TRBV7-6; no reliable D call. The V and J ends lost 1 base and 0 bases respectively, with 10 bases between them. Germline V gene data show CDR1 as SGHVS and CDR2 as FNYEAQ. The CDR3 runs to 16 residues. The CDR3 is CASSLEGIISYNEQFF. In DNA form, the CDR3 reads TGTGCCAGCAGCTTAGAGGGTATTATCTCCTACAATGAGCAGTTCTTC.

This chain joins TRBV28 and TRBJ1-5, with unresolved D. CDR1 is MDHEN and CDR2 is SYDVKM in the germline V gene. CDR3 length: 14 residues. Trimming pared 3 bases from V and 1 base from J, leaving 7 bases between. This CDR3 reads CASSFIISNQPQHF. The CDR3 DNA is TGTGCCAGCAGTTTCATCATAAGCAATCAGCCCCAGCATTTT. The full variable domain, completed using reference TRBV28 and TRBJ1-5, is DVKVTQSSRYLVKRTGEKVFLECVQDMDHENMFWYRQDPGLGLRLIYFSYDVKMKEKGDIPEGYSVSREKKERFSLILESASTNQTSMYLCASSFIISNQPQHFGDGTRLSIL.